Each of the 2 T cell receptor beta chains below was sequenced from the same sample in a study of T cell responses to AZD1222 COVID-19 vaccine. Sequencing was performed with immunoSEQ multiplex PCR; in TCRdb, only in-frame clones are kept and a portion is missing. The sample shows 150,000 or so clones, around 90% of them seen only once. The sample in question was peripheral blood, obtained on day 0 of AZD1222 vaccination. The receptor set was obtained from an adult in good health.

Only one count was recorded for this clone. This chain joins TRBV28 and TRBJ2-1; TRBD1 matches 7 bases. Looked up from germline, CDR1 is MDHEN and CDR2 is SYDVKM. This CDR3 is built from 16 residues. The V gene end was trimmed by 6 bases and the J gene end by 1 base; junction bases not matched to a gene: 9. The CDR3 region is CASRPQQGQSYNEQFF. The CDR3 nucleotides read TGTGCCAGCAGGCCTCAACAGGGGCAATCCTACAATGAGCAGTTCTTC.

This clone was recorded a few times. The CDR3 nucleotides are TGTGCCAGCTCACCACGTGGAGAGACCCAGTACTTC. As protein: CASSPRGETQYF. The rearrangement joins TRBV18 to TRBJ2-5; D remains unclear. The germline gives CDR1 KGHSH, CDR2 LQKENI. Trimming removed 1 base at V and 4 bases at J, with 4 bases between. The CDR3 extends over 12 amino acids.